This record covers a single T cell receptor beta chain. Its antigen is still unknown. The germline V gene encodes CDR1 LGHNA and CDR2 YNFKEQ. The CDR3 consists of 13 residues. V gave up 0 bases and J gave up 4 bases, with 4 bases separating them. This sample is part of a study of T cell repertoires in ileal Crohn's disease. Study-wide findings and caveats: Clonal expansions were more frequent in active smokers than non-smokers at surgery.

Clones were read by immunoSEQ multiplex PCR, and TCRdb kept only the in-frame ones, dropping some. Among about 4,700 clones listed, around 86% were seen once. The TCR was taken from an adult with Crohn's disease. Source material: ileal tissue. The gene calls are TRBV4-2 and TRBJ1-5; no reliable D call. The CDR3 DNA reads TGTGCCAGCAGCCAAGAACGGAATCAGCCCCAGCATTTT. Translation: CASSQERNQPQHF.